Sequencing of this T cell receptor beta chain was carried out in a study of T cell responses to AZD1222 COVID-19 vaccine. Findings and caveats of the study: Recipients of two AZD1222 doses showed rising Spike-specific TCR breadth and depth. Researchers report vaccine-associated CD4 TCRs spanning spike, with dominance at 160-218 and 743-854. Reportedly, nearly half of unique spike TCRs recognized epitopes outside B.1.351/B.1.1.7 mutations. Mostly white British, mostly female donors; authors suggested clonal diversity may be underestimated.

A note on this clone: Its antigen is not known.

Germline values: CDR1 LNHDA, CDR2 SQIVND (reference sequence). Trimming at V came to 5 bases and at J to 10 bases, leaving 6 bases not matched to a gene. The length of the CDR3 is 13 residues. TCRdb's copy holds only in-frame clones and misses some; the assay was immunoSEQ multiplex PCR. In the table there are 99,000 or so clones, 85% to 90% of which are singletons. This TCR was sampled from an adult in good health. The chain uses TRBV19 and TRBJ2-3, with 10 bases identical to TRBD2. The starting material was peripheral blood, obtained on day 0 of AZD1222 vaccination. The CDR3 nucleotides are TGTGCCAGTAGTTCTAGCGGGAGACAGTCGCAGTATTTT. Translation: CASSSSGRQSQYF.